This T cell receptor (beta chain) originates from a study of CD8 T cells in ankylosing spondylitis. Construction of TCR beta libraries was performed using quantitative 5'-RACE with molecular barcodes. TCRdb processed the 5' RACE reads anew with MiXCR; each CDR3 protein has one entry. This table has more than 400,000 distinct CDR3 sequences, 5.3% appearing once. Germline loops: CDR1 SGHTA, CDR2 FQGTGA. V shed 5 bases and J 0 bases; nucleotides not matched to a gene: 4. CDR3 size: 17 residues. Study results and caveats: Ankylosing spondylitis blood appeared to be characterized by a TCR beta motif of under 10 highly homologous variants.

This clonotype was observed at least ten times. As yet, its antigen is unknown. Sequencing was done on a sample of blood, either unsorted or a sorted T cell fraction (not recorded which). The chain recombines TRBV7-3 with TRBJ2-6; 10 bases fit TRBD2. The source is a male donor with ankylosing spondylitis. The CDR3 coding sequence is TGTGCCAGCAGCCCTTTAGCGGGAGGCTCTGGGGCCAACGTCCTGACTTTC. Amino acid sequence: CASSPLAGGSGANVLTF. The complete variable domain, with remaining parts taken from reference TRBV7-3 and TRBJ2-6, reads GAGVSQTPSNKVTEKGKYVELRCDPISGHTALYWYRQSLGQGPEFLIYFQGTGAADDSGLPNDRFFAVRPEGSVSTLKIQRTERGDSAVYLCASSPLAGGSGANVLTFGAGSRLTVL.